This T cell receptor (beta chain) was sequenced in a study of regulatory T cells in long-lasting Graves disease. Study outcomes and limitations: Sharing of public clonotypes was greater in persistent patients (2,741) than in new patients (around 890). Patients with persistent disease showed a bias toward TRBV28, TRBJ1-2 and TRBJ2-5.

This clonotype was detected many times. The antigen is not known. iRepertoire HTBI primers and Arm-PCR of CDR3 regions built TCR beta libraries. TCRdb re-analysed the multiplex PCR reads in MiXCR, keeping a single row per CDR3 protein. In the table there are more than 300,000 distinct CDR3 sequences, around 15% of which are singletons. Indicated time point: newly diagnosed GD, antithyroid drugs for less than 3 months. Construction of the TCR library relied on RNA isolated from PBMCs. Germline CDR1 and CDR2: GTSNPN and SVGIG (reference sequence). This CDR3 has 14 amino acids. V trimming: 0 bases; J trimming: 2 bases; junction bases outside the gene matches: 1. The sample was also reused in another study, on T cells in Graves' hyperthyroidism and ophthalmopathy.

This sequence joins TRBV30 and TRBJ2-7; 10 nucleotides align to TRBD1. Sequencing used peripheral blood mononuclear cells (PBMCs), obtained at new diagnosis, from a patient treated with antithyroid drugs. This TCR came from a woman younger than 30 with Graves disease. The CDR3 DNA follows: TGTGCCTGGAGTGTGGGGACAGGGGCCTACGAGCAGTACTTC. Its protein is CAWSVGTGAYEQYF.